The 8 T cell receptor beta chains reported below all come from one sample, sequenced in a study of blood T cell repertoires in COVID-19 (dated by TCRdb to the early 2020s). The library came from the immunoSEQ multiplex PCR assay. Sourced from immuneACCESS, this table was stored by TCRdb with only in-frame sequences that have V and J called. A share of the clones is absent; for the studies checked, an unresolved V gene accounts for under half, and the remainder has no known explanation. In this sample the table shows 200,000 to 250,000 clones, 65% to 90% of which occur a single time. The ten top clones hold roughly 4.1% of the sample. Sequencing used peripheral blood. The receptors shown here come from a man aged 50-60 years with acute or convalescent COVID-19.

This sequence joins TRBV5-5 and TRBJ1-5; the D is unclear. CDR1 and CDR2 from the germline V gene are SGHKS and YYEKEE (reference sequence). The CDR3 spans 13 residues. V lost 4 bases and J lost 5, with 10 bases in between. The CDR3 nucleotides are TGTGCCAGCAGCCGAGACGGGGATCAGCCCCAGCATTTT. Residues: CASSRDGDQPQHF.

The table lists this clone with a count of one. V is TRBV7-9 and J is TRBJ2-7; D perhaps matches TRBD1 (6 bases). Between the trimmed V and J ends, which lost 4 bases and 0 bases, there was a span of 13 bases. Per the germline V gene, CDR1 is SEHNR and CDR2 is FQNEAQ (reference sequence). The CDR3 runs to 15 residues. In nucleotides, the CDR3 is TGTGCCAGCAGCTGGGGGCCGGATAGCTCCTACGAGCAGTACTTC. As protein: CASSWGPDSSYEQYF.

The rearrangement joins TRBV5-6 to TRBJ1-6, with unresolved D. V was shortened by 2 bases and J by 11 bases, with 11 bases between the two germline ends. Germline V gene lookup returns CDR1 SGHDT and CDR2 YYEEEE. The CDR3 has 13 residues. This CDR3 reads CASSFIQDPPLHF. CDR3 sequence (DNA): TGTGCCAGCAGCTTTATCCAGGATCCACCCCTCCACTTT.

V usage is TRBV6-5 and J usage is TRBJ1-6, with D unclear. CDR3 size: 14 residues. The V end was cut by 2 bases, the J end by 7 bases, with 9 bases between. Germline V gene lookup returns CDR1 MNHEY and CDR2 SVGAGI. The DNA of the CDR3 is TGTGCCAGCAGTTACGGAGGGAGCAATTCACCCCTCCACTTT. It yields the protein CASSYGGSNSPLHF.

V is TRBV12-5 and J is TRBJ2-7, with 10 bases aligning to TRBD1. Germline lookup yields CDR1 LGHNT and CDR2 FRNRAP. The length of the CDR3 is 17 residues. The V and J ends lost 6 bases and 0 bases, in that order; junction bases with no gene match: 11. The CDR3 spells CASGSGQGGPSSYEQYF. The CDR3 DNA is TGTGCTAGTGGCTCCGGACAGGGGGGACCCTCCTCCTACGAGCAGTACTTC.

This chain joins TRBV18 and TRBJ1-1; TRBD1 agrees at 8 bases. The CDR3 has 17 residues. With V trimmed by 3 bases and J by 2 bases, 11 bases remained unmatched. In germline, CDR1 is KGHSH, CDR2 LQKENI. CDR3 sequence (DNA): TGTGCCAGCTCACCCCGTCTTCAGGGGGCATTAAACACTGAAGCTTTCTTT. This encodes CASSPRLQGALNTEAFF.

The chain has TRBV2 and TRBJ1-3; weak D call: TRBD1 (6 bases). The germline V gene has CDR1 SNHLY and CDR2 FYNNEI. The CDR3 runs 13 residues. Deletions cut 6 bases from V and 2 bases from J, with 8 bases between. As DNA, the CDR3 is TGTGCCAGCAGGGACAGTGCTGGAAACACCATATATTTT. Amino acids: CASRDSAGNTIYF.

The rearrangement links TRBV11-2 to TRBJ1-6, with D unclear. The germline V and J ends were trimmed by 1 base and 2 bases, with 6 bases remaining between them. CDR1 SGHAT and CDR2 FQNNGV come from the germline V gene. CDR3 length equals 15 residues. The CDR3 sequence: CASSLGGTYNSPLHF. CDR3 sequence (DNA): TGTGCCAGCAGCTTAGGCGGGACCTATAATTCACCCCTCCACTTT.